This T cell receptor (beta chain) was obtained from a study of radiation and T cells in renal cell carcinoma. Time point described: blood 4 weeks post-SBRT, at nephrectomy. The treatment denotes: 15 Gy SBRT to primary tumor, nephrectomy 4 weeks later. The tumor was a clear cell renal cell carcinoma. A remark on this clone: The antigen is not known.

Assay used: immunoSEQ multiplex PCR; TCRdb lists only in-frame clones, some missing. The sample lists approximately 92,000 clones; around four fifths were seen once. Study results and caveats: From baseline, blood top tumor clonotypes peaked at 2 weeks post-radiation.

The CDR3 runs 15 residues. Germline V lookup: CDR1 SGHRS, CDR2 YFSETQ. J gave up 2 bases and V 3 bases, and 5 bases lay outside the gene matches. The TCR originated in a middle-aged man with renal cell carcinoma. Specimen: blood, collected from a patient whose treatment included radiotherapy and nephrectomy. This chain joins TRBV5-1 and TRBJ2-5, with 9 positions matching TRBD1. Written as DNA, the CDR3 is TGCGCCAGCAGCTCAGCCGGGACAGGGCAAGAGACCCAGTACTTC. As protein: CASSSAGTGQETQYF.